The sequence of this TCR beta chain was determined in a study of human T cells and chemical hapten exposure. Study details: A mostly female patient group had alopecia areata, totalis or universalis.

CDR1 and CDR2 (germline): DFQATT, SNEGSKA (reference sequence). Trimming removed 6 bases from V and 6 bases from J; junction bases left unmatched: 9. This CDR3 is 14 amino acids long. The sample's time point: patch test 2, 6 weeks after DPC sensitization. Described treatment: therapeutic diphenylcyclopropenone sensitization with weekly scalp DPC. How the authors handled the data: Sampled TCR counts reached a median of approximately 100,000 per sample, with values ranging from about 23,224 to 690,600. TCRdb called the RACE reads again in MiXCR, with one record for every CDR3 protein. The V and J calls follow TCRdb's processing rather than the paper's. The repertoire holds tens of thousands of distinct CDR3 sequences, with around 9.3% as singletons. This clonotype was seen ten or more times.

The V call is TRBV20-1, the J call TRBJ2-2, with TRBD1 identical over 8 bases. The TCR sequence derives from a woman between 35 and 50 years old with alopecia areata. Some clones in this sample may be carry-over from other donors' samples. The material was whole blood, obtained in connection with sensitization to the hapten diphenylcyclopropenone (DPC). The CDR3 region is CSAFRGQAAGELFF. Written as DNA, the CDR3 is TGCAGTGCCTTTAGGGGACAGGCGGCCGGGGAGCTGTTTTTT.